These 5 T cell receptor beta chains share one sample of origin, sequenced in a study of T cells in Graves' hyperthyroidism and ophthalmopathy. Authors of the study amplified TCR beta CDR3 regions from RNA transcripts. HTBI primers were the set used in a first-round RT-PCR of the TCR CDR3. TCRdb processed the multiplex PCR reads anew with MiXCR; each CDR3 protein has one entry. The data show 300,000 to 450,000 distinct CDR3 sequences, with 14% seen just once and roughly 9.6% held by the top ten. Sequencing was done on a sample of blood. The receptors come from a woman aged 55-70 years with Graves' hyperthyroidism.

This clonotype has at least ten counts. Written as DNA, the CDR3 is TGTGCCAGCAGCCAAGACTTTGCGACAGGGGCGCTCTATGGCTACACCTTC. Its protein product is CASSQDFATGALYGYTF. V and J are TRBV4-2 and TRBJ1-2; TRBD1 matches at 8 bases. The length of the CDR3 is 17 residues. Germline CDR1 reads LGHNA; CDR2 reads YNFKEQ. V lost 0 bases, J lost 4 bases, and 10 bases stayed unmatched.

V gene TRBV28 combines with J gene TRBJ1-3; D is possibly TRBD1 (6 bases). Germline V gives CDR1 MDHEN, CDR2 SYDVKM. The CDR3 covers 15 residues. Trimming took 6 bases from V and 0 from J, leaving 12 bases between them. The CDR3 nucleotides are TGTGCCAGCAGCTCCACAGGGTTCTCTGGAAACACCATATATTTT. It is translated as CASSSTGFSGNTIYF.

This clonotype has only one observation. CDR3 region: CASSSHWTGYEQYF. CDR3 nucleotide sequence: TGTGCCAGCAGTTCCCACTGGACGGGCTACGAGCAGTACTTC. V gene TRBV12-3 or TRBV12-4 combines with J gene TRBJ2-7; D not resolved. CDR3 size: 14 residues. Between the trimmed V and J ends, which lost 4 bases and 3 bases, there was a span of 13 bases.

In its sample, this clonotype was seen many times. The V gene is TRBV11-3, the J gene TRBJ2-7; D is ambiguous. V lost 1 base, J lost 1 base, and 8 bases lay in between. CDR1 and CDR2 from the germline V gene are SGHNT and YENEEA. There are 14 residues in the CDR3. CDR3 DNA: TGTGCCAGCAGCTTAGGGAAGATATCCTACGAGCAGTACTTC. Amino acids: CASSLGKISYEQYF.

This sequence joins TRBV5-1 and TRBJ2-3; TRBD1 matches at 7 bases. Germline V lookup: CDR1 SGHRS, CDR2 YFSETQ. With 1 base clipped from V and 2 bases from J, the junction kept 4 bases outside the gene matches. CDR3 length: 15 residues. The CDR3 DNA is TGCGCCAGCAGCTTGTACAGGGGTTCCACAGATACGCAGTATTTT. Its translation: CASSLYRGSTDTQYF.